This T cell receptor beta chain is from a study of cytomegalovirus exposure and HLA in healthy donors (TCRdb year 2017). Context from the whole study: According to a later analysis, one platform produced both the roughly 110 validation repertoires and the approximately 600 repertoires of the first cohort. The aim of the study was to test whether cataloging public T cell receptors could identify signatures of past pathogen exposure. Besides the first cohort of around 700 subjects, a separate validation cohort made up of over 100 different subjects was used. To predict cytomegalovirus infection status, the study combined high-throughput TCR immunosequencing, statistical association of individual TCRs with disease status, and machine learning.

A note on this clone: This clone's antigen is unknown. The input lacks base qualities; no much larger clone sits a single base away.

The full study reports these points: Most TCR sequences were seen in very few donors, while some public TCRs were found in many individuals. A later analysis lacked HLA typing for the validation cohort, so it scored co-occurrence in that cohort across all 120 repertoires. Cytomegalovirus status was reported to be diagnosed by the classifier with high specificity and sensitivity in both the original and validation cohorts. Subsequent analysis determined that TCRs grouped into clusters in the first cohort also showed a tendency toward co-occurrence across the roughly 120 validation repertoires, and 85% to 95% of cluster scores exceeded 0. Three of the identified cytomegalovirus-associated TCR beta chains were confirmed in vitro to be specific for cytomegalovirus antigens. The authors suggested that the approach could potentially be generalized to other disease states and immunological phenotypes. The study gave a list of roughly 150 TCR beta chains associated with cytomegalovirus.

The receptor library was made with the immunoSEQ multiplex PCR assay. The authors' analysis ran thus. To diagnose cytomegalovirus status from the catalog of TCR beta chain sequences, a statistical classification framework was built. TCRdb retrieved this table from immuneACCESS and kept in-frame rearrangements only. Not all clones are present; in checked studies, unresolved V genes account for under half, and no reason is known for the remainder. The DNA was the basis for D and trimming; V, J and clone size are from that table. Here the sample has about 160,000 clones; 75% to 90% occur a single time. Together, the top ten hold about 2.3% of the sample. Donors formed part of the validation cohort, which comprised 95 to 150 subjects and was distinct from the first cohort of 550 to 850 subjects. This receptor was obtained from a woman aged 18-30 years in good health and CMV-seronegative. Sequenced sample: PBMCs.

The CDR3 sequence is CASSDIRRDIGTNTEAFF. The DNA is TGTGCCAGCAGTGATATTCGTCGGGACATTGGTACGAACACTGAAGCTTTCTTT. Recombination linked TRBV25-1 to TRBJ1-1, with a weak D call of TRBD1 (6 bases match). From its cysteine to its phenylalanine, the CDR3 spans 18 amino acids. Of all the DNA, just the CDR3 is kept, 54 bases in frame from base 1. The germline V gene specifies MGHDK as CDR1 and SYGVNS as CDR2. V is shortened by 3 bases, J by 1 base, and the region joining them spans 21 bases.